This T cell receptor beta chain stems from a study of blood T cell repertoires in COVID-19. Measured with immunoSEQ multiplex PCR; TCRdb has only the in-frame clones, and not every one. The sample has 110,000 to 150,000 clones; almost 85% are singletons. This CDR3 has 14 residues. The germline CDR1 and CDR2 sequences are MNHEY and SMNVEV (reference sequence). V lost 5 bases and J lost 2; bases outside the gene matches: 6. V is TRBV27 and J is TRBJ2-7, with 7 bases aligning to TRBD1. Sequencing input: peripheral blood. This TCR derives from a man between 50 and 59 years old with acute or convalescent COVID-19. The CDR3: CASSRDRVTYEQYF. The CDR3 DNA follows: TGTGCCAGCAGTAGGGACAGAGTTACCTACGAGCAGTACTTC.